The clone carrying this T cell receptor (beta chain) was picked up many times. Its target is not known. The authors prepared the TCRbeta library with unique molecular identifiers. TCRdb processed the PCR reads anew with MiXCR; each CDR3 protein has one entry. The profile shows around 200,000 distinct CDR3 sequences, roughly a tenth of them singletons. The sample originates from a study of T-cell reconstitution after alpha-beta-depleted transplantation in children. Findings and limits, study-wide: High day-60 TCRbeta diversity in some patients came from surviving recipient T cells and thymic progenitors. It was newly produced T cells that mostly accounted for T-cell counts and diversity one year after transplant. The origin of alpha-beta T cells about two months after transplant was reportedly several hundred expanded graft clones.

This specimen was PBMCs, taken before TCRalphabeta/CD19-depleted stem cell transplant. This TCR was sampled from a child in the first two years of life with acute myeloid leukemia, due to receive a stem cell transplant.

The chain's CDR3 is CASSRLAGAGTDTQYF. In nucleotides, the CDR3 is TGTGCCAGCAGTAGACTAGCGGGAGCGGGCACAGATACGCAGTATTTT. The rearrangement joins TRBV7-9 to TRBJ2-3; 12 positions match TRBD2. There are 16 residues in the CDR3. Trimming removed 6 bases from V and 1 base from J; junction bases left unmatched: 5. Germline V gene data show CDR1 as SEHNR and CDR2 as FQNEAQ (reference sequence).